This T cell receptor beta chain appears in the sequencing data of a study of blood T cells in healthy people across ages. Across the study: Template switching picked up about one barcoded beta molecule for each two T cells.

With a J-beta primer mix and a sample-barcoded 5' primer, a second PCR ran about 7 to 12 cycles. Each of the samples gave a minimum of 3 million paired-end reads that contained CDR3. Each CDR3 protein gets one entry after TCRdb re-called the 5' RACE reads with MiXCR. The sample includes more than 900,000 distinct CDR3 sequences, almost 25% of them seen just once. This CDR3 is built from 13 residues. Germline CDR1 and CDR2: SQVTM and ANQGSEA. About this clonotype itself: The junction does not match germline at one end; this may be a read error.

These data also formed part of another study, on T cells of mothers and their children.

Sequences were obtained from blood. This clonotype was sampled from a girl aged 2-9 years in good health. The chain recombines TRBV29-1 with TRBJ2-3; the D gene is possibly TRBD1 (6 bases). The CDR3 protein is CGVEGVNTDTQYF. The CDR3 DNA sequence: TGCGGCGTTGAGGGGGTGAATACAGATACGCAGTATTTT.